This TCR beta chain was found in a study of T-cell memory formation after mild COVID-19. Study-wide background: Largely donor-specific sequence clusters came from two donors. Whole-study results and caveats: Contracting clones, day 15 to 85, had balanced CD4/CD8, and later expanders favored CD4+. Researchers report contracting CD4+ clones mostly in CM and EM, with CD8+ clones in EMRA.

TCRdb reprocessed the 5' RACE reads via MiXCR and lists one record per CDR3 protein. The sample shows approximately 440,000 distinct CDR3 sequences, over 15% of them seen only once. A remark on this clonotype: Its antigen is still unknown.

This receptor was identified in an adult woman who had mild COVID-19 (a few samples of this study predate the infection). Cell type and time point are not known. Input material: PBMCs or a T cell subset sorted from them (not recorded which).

DNA for the CDR3: TGTGCCAGCAGCTCCGCCGGGGGGTTAGTGGCAGATACGCAGTATTTT. This translates into CASSSAGGLVADTQYF. V usage is TRBV7-2 and J usage is TRBJ2-3; 7 nucleotides match TRBD2. The CDR3 is 16 amino acids. Per the germline V gene, CDR1 is SGHTA and CDR2 is FQGNSA. The V and J ends lost 4 bases and 4 bases, in that order; junction bases with no gene match: 11.